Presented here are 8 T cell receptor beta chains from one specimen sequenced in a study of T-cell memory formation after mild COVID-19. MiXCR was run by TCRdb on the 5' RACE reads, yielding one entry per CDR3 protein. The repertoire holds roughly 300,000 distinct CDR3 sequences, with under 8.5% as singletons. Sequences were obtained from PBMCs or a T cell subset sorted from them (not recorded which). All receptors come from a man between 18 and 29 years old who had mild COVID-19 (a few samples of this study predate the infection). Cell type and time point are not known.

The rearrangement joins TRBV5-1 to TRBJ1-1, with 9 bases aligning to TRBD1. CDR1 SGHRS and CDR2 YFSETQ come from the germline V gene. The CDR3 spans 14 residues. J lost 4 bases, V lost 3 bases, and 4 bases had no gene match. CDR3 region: CASSWGGQGTEAFF. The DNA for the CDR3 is TGCGCCAGCAGCTGGGGGGGACAGGGCACTGAAGCTTTCTTT.

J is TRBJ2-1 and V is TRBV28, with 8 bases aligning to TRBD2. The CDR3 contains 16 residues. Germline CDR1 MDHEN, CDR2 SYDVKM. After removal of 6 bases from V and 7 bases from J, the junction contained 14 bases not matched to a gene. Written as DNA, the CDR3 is TGTGCCAGCAGCCTTAAGGGGACTAGTCTTAGAAATGAGCAGTTCTTC. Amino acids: CASSLKGTSLRNEQFF.

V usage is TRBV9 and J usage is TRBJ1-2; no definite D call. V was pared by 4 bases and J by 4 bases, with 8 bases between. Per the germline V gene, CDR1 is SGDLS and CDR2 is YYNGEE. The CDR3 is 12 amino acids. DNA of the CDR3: TGTGCCAGCAGCCCGCGCTTCTATGGCTACACCTTC. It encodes CASSPRFYGYTF.

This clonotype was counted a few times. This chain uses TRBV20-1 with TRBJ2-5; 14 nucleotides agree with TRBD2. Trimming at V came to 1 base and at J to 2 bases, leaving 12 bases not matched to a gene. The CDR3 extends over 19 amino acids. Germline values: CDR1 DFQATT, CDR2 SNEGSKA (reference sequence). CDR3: CSARARPTWTSGGQETQYF. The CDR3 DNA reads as TGCAGTGCTAGAGCGCGACCCACATGGACTAGCGGGGGGCAAGAGACCCAGTACTTC.

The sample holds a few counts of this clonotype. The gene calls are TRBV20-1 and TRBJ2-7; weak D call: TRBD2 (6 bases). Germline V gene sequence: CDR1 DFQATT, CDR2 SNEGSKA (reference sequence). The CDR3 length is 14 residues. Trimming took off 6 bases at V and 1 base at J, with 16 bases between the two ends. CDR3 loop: CSAGEVAGSYEQYV. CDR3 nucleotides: TGCAGTGCCGGGGAGGTGGCGGGGTCCTACGAGCAGTACGTC.

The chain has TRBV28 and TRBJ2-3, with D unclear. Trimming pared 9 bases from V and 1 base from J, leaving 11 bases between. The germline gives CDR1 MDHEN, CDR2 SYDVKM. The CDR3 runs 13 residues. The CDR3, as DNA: TGTGCCAGTCATGGACGGGGCACAGATACGCAGTATTTT. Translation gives CASHGRGTDTQYF.

CDR3 bases: TGTGCCAGCAGCGTAAGGGGACAGGGGAACTATGGCTACACCTTC. It encodes CASSVRGQGNYGYTF. This chain links TRBV9 with TRBJ1-2; 10 bases line up with TRBD1. The germline V gene has CDR1 SGDLS and CDR2 YYNGEE. The CDR3 has 15 residues. The junction had 2 bases not matched to a gene; V was cut back by 1 base and J by 2 bases.

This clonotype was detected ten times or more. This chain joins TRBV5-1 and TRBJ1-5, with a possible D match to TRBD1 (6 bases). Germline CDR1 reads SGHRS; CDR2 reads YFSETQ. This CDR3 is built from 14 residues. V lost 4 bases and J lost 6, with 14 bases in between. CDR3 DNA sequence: TGCGCCAGCAGCCCCCGGGGGGGCGTTCAGCCCCAGCATTTT. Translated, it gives CASSPRGGVQPQHF.